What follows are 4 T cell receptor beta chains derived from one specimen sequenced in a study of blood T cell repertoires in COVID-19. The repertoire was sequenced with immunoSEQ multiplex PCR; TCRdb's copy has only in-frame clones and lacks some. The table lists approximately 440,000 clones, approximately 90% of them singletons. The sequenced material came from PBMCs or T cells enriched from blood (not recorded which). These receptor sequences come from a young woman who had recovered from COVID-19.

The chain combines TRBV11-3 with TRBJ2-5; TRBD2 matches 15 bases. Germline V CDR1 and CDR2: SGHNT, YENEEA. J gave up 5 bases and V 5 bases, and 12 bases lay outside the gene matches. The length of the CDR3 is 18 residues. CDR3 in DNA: TGTGCCAGCAGCCCGGGACTAGCGGGGGGCTTCCCGGGGGAGACCCAGTACTTC. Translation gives CASSPGLAGGFPGETQYF.

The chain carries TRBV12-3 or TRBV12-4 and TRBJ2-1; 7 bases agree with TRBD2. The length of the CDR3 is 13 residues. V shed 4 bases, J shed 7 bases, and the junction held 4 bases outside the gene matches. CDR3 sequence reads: CASSSGTKNEQFF. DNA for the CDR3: TGTGCCAGCAGTTCCGGGACTAAGAATGAGCAGTTCTTC.

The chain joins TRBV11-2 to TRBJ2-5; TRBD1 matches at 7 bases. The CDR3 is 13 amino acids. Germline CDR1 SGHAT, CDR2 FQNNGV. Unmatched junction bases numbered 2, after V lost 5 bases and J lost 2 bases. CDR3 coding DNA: TGTGCCAGCAGCAACAGGGGACAAGAGACCCAGTACTTC. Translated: CASSNRGQETQYF.

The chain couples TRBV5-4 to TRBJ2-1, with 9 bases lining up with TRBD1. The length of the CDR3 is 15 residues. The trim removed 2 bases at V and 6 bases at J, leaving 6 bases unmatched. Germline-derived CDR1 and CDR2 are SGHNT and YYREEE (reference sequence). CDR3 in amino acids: CASSLPGTGPNEQFF. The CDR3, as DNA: TGTGCCAGCAGCTTACCCGGGACAGGGCCCAATGAGCAGTTCTTC.